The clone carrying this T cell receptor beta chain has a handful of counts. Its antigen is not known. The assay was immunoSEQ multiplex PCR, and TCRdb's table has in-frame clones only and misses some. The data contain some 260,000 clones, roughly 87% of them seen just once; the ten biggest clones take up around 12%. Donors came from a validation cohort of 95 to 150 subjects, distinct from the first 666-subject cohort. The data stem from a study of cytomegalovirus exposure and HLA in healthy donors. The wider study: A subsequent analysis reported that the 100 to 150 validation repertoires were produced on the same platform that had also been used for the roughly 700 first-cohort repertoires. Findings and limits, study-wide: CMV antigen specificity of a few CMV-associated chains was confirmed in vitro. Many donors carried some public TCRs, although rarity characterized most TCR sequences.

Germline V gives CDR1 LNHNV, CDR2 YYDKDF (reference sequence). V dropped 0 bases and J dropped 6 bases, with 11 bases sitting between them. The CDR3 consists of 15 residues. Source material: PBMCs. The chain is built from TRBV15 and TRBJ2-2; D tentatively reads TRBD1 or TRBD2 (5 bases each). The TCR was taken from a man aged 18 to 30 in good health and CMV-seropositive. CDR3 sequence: CATSRDRELAGELFF. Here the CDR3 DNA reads TGTGCCACCAGCAGAGACAGGGAGTTAGCCGGGGAGCTGTTTTTT.